This T cell receptor beta chain stems from a study of blood T cell repertoires in COVID-19. The study drew participants aged about 18 to 90 years from about two dozen US areas. In its sample, this clone was seen once. Sequencing used immunoSEQ multiplex PCR; TCRdb keeps in-frame clones, though not all of them. The data hold some 460,000 clones, with roughly 87% observed a single time. The source is a woman aged 18-29 years who had recovered from COVID-19. The sample comprised PBMCs or T cells enriched from blood (not recorded which).

CDR3 in DNA: TGTGCCAGCAGCACCCGCGGGGGGGCTCCTCAAGAGACCCAGTACTTC. It translates to CASSTRGGAPQETQYF. The rearrangement joins TRBV5-5 to TRBJ2-5; TRBD2 aligns across 9 bases. The CDR3 spans 16 residues. J gave up 2 bases and V 4 bases, and 9 bases lay outside the gene matches. Germline-derived CDR1 and CDR2 are SGHKS and YYEKEE (reference sequence).